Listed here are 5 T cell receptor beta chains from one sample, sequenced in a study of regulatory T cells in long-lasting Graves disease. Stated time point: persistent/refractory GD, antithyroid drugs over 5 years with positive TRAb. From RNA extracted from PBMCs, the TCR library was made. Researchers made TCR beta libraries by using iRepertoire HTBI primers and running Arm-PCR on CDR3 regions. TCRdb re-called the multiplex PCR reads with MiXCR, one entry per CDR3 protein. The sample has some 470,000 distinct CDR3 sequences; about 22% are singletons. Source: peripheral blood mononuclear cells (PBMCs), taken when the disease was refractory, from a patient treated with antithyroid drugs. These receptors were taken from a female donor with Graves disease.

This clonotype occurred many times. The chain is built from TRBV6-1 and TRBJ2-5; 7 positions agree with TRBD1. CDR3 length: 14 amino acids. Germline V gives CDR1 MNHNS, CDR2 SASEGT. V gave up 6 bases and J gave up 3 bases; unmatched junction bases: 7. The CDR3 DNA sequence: TGTGCCAGCAGCCGGGACAGCGTAGAAGAGACCCAGTACTTC. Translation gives CASSRDSVEETQYF.

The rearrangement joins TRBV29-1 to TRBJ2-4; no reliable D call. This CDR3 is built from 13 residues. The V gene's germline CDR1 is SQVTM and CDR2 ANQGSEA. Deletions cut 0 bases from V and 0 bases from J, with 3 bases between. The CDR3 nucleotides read TGCAGCGTTGAAGACGGAGCCAAAAACATTCAGTACTTC. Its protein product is CSVEDGAKNIQYF.

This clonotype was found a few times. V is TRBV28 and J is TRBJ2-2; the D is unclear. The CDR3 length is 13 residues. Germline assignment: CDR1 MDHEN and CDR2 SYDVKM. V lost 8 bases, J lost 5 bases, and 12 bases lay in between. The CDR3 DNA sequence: TGTGCCAGCCTCTCACGGTGGACCGGGGAGCTGTTTTTT. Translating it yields CASLSRWTGELFF.

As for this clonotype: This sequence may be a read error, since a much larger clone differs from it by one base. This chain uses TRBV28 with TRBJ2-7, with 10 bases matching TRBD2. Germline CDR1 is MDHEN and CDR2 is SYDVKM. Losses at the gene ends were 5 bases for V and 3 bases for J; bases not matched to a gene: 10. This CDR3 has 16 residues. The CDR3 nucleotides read TGTGCCAGCAGTCACCGTGTGGCTAGCGGGAGCTACGAGCAGTACTTC. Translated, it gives CASSHRVASGSYEQYF.

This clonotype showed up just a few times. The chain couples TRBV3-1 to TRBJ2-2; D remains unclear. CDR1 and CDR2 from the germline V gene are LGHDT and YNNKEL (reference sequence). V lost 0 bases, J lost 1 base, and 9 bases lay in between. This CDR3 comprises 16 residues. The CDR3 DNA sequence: TGTGCCAGCAGCCAAGACGGCGGAGAGAACACCGGGGAGCTGTTTTTT. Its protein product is CASSQDGGENTGELFF.